These T cell receptor beta chains were read from a single sample in a study of healthy donors' naive CD4 and CD8 T cells. Each CDR3 protein gets one entry after TCRdb re-called the reads with MiXCR. The table includes about 180,000 distinct CDR3 sequences, nearly 75% detected once. Sequencing used naive CD4+ and CD8+ T cells sorted from blood, pooled from several donors. All receptors come from a pool of human donors in good health; the sample pools cells from several healthy donors. The CDR3 runs from the conserved cysteine through the conserved F or W. The order of the fields is V gene, D gene, clone size, J gene, CDR3 protein, CDR3 DNA. A D gene is named only where the DNA matches it firmly. Clone size is given for some rows only: seen once, a few or many times, or a class if the clone is expanded.

v_call: TRBV5-6
d_call: NA
clone_size: NA
j_call: TRBJ2-1
cdr3_aa: CASSLNSLQPNEQFF
cdr3_nt: TGTGCCAGCAGCTTGAATTCCCTACAGCCCAATGAGCAGTTCTTC

v_call: TRBV6-2/TRBV6-3
d_call: TRBD1
clone_size: NA
j_call: TRBJ1-5
cdr3_aa: CASSRPDRGRFQPQHF
cdr3_nt: TGTGCCAGCAGTCGACCGGACAGGGGGCGATTTCAGCCCCAGCATTTT

v_call: TRBV19
d_call: NA
clone_size: NA
j_call: TRBJ1-6
cdr3_aa: CAAGLGRNSPLHF
cdr3_nt: TGTGCCGCAGGACTGGGTCGGAATTCACCCCTCCACTTT

v_call: TRBV29-1
d_call: NA
clone_size: few
j_call: TRBJ2-3
cdr3_aa: CSVSLMAVDTQYF
cdr3_nt: TGCAGCGTGAGCCTAATGGCGGTTGATACGCAGTATTTT

v_call: TRBV12-3/TRBV12-4
d_call: NA
clone_size: NA
j_call: TRBJ1-1
cdr3_aa: CASSPRTAWNTEAFF
cdr3_nt: TGTGCCAGCAGCCCCCGGACAGCCTGGAACACTGAAGCTTTCTTT

v_call: TRBV19
d_call: NA
clone_size: NA
j_call: TRBJ1-1
cdr3_aa: CASSTQTANTEAFF
cdr3_nt: TGTGCCAGTTCTACCCAGACAGCGAACACTGAAGCTTTCTTT

v_call: TRBV29-1
d_call: TRBD1
clone_size: medium-sized
j_call: TRBJ1-2
cdr3_aa: CSVYRGANYGYTF
cdr3_nt: TGCAGCGTTTACAGGGGAGCTAACTATGGCTACACCTTC

v_call: TRBV20-1
d_call: NA
clone_size: NA
j_call: TRBJ1-1
cdr3_aa: CSARDVTVNTEAFF
cdr3_nt: TGCAGTGCTAGAGATGTGACAGTGAACACTGAAGCTTTCTTT

v_call: TRBV29-1
d_call: NA
clone_size: few
j_call: TRBJ2-6
cdr3_aa: CSVRGSGANVLTF
cdr3_nt: TGCAGCGTCCGCGGGTCTGGGGCCAACGTCCTGACTTTC

v_call: TRBV5-1
d_call: NA
clone_size: NA
j_call: TRBJ2-7
cdr3_aa: CASSLADRTYDEQYF
cdr3_nt: TGCGCCAGCAGCTTGGCTGACAGGACCTACGACGAGCAGTACTTC

v_call: TRBV15
d_call: NA
clone_size: NA
j_call: TRBJ1-2
cdr3_aa: CATSIGLGNYGYTF
cdr3_nt: TGTGCCACCAGCATTGGACTTGGAAACTATGGCTACACCTTC

v_call: TRBV20-1
d_call: NA
clone_size: NA
j_call: TRBJ2-1
cdr3_aa: CSASGSGRYNEQFF
cdr3_nt: TGCAGTGCTAGTGGTAGCGGCCGTTACAATGAGCAGTTCTTC

v_call: TRBV11-2
d_call: NA
clone_size: NA
j_call: TRBJ1-2
cdr3_aa: CASSFWGREGGYTF
cdr3_nt: TGTGCCAGCAGCTTCTGGGGGCGGGAGGGTGGCTACACCTTC

v_call: TRBV10-3
d_call: NA
clone_size: NA
j_call: TRBJ2-5
cdr3_aa: CATSGRPEETQYF
cdr3_nt: TGTGCCACGTCTGGGAGACCAGAAGAGACCCAGTACTTC

v_call: TRBV29-1
d_call: TRBD1
clone_size: NA
j_call: TRBJ1-6
cdr3_aa: CSVGDRGNSPLHF
cdr3_nt: TGCAGCGTCGGGGACAGGGGAAATTCACCCCTCCACTTT

v_call: TRBV30
d_call: NA
clone_size: NA
j_call: TRBJ1-2
cdr3_aa: CASTTGGGYGYTF
cdr3_nt: TGTGCCTCGACCACAGGAGGGGGATATGGCTACACCTTC

v_call: TRBV6-1
d_call: TRBD1
clone_size: few
j_call: TRBJ2-3
cdr3_aa: CACRGTSKSDTQYF
cdr3_nt: TGTGCCTGCAGGGGGACAAGTAAATCAGATACGCAGTATTTT

v_call: TRBV15
d_call: TRBD2
clone_size: NA
j_call: TRBJ2-5
cdr3_aa: CATSRAEREDNSHKETQYF
cdr3_nt: TGTGCCACCAGCAGAGCCGAACGGGAGGACAACTCCCATAAAGAGACCCAGTACTTC

v_call: TRBV18
d_call: NA
clone_size: NA
j_call: TRBJ2-3
cdr3_aa: CASSPKGNTQYF
cdr3_nt: TGTGCCAGCTCACCTAAGGGTAATACGCAGTATTTT

v_call: TRBV10-3
d_call: NA
clone_size: few
j_call: TRBJ2-7
cdr3_aa: CAISESTGSYEQYF
cdr3_nt: TGTGCCATCAGTGAGTCGACGGGATCCTACGAGCAGTACTTC

v_call: TRBV7-2
d_call: TRBD2
clone_size: NA
j_call: TRBJ2-1
cdr3_aa: CASSQGTSGAGEQFF
cdr3_nt: TGTGCCAGCAGCCAAGGGACTAGCGGGGCTGGTGAGCAGTTCTTC

v_call: TRBV10-3
d_call: TRBD2
clone_size: few
j_call: TRBJ2-7
cdr3_aa: CAISEAGAGGSYEQYF
cdr3_nt: TGTGCCATCAGTGAGGCAGGCGCGGGAGGCTCCTACGAGCAGTACTTC

v_call: TRBV27
d_call: NA
clone_size: NA
j_call: TRBJ2-1
cdr3_aa: CASSATENEQFF
cdr3_nt: TGTGCCAGCAGTGCTACAGAAAATGAGCAGTTCTTC

v_call: TRBV29-1
d_call: NA
clone_size: NA
j_call: TRBJ2-3
cdr3_aa: CSVGGLRDTQYF
cdr3_nt: TGCAGCGTTGGGGGTCTACGCGATACGCAGTATTTT

v_call: TRBV12-3/TRBV12-4
d_call: NA
clone_size: NA
j_call: TRBJ2-7
cdr3_aa: CASSFRGEQYF
cdr3_nt: TGTGCCAGCAGTTTTAGAGGCGAGCAGTACTTC

v_call: TRBV5-1
d_call: NA
clone_size: NA
j_call: TRBJ2-1
cdr3_aa: CASSLASRDEQFF
cdr3_nt: TGCGCCAGCAGCTTGGCTAGCCGGGATGAGCAGTTCTTC

v_call: TRBV19
d_call: TRBD2
clone_size: once
j_call: TRBJ2-7
cdr3_aa: CATRLAGSYEQYF
cdr3_nt: TGTGCCACAAGACTAGCGGGTTCCTACGAGCAGTACTTC

v_call: TRBV19
d_call: TRBD1
clone_size: few
j_call: TRBJ1-5
cdr3_aa: CASSDRGNQPQHF
cdr3_nt: TGTGCCAGTAGTGACAGGGGGAATCAGCCCCAGCATTTT

v_call: TRBV19
d_call: NA
clone_size: NA
j_call: TRBJ2-7
cdr3_aa: CASSTQHTYEQYF
cdr3_nt: TGTGCCAGTAGTACCCAACATACCTACGAGCAGTACTTC

v_call: TRBV6-5
d_call: NA
clone_size: once
j_call: TRBJ1-1
cdr3_aa: CASSSLQRNTEAFF
cdr3_nt: TGTGCCAGCAGTTCCCTACAGCGAAACACTGAAGCTTTCTTT

v_call: TRBV20-1
d_call: TRBD2
clone_size: NA
j_call: TRBJ2-1
cdr3_aa: CSAILADAYNEQFF
cdr3_nt: TGCAGTGCCATTCTAGCGGACGCTTACAATGAGCAGTTCTTC

v_call: TRBV29-1
d_call: TRBD1
clone_size: few
j_call: TRBJ2-7
cdr3_aa: CSVDLGQGAYEQYF
cdr3_nt: TGCAGCGTAGACCTGGGACAGGGGGCCTACGAGCAGTACTTC

v_call: TRBV27
d_call: TRBD2
clone_size: NA
j_call: TRBJ2-3
cdr3_aa: CASSTNYPGLAGVDTQYF
cdr3_nt: TGTGCCAGCAGTACAAACTACCCGGGACTAGCGGGAGTGGATACGCAGTATTTT

v_call: TRBV10-3
d_call: NA
clone_size: once
j_call: TRBJ2-3
cdr3_aa: CAISGTANLDTQYF
cdr3_nt: TGTGCCATCAGTGGGACAGCCAACCTGGATACGCAGTATTTT

v_call: TRBV6-2/TRBV6-3
d_call: NA
clone_size: NA
j_call: TRBJ1-1
cdr3_aa: CASTSRRVQTDKAFF
cdr3_nt: TGTGCCAGCACATCTCGGCGTGTCCAGACGGACAAAGCTTTCTTT

v_call: TRBV7-9
d_call: NA
clone_size: NA
j_call: TRBJ2-1
cdr3_aa: CASSLTGPNEQFF
cdr3_nt: TGTGCCAGCAGCTTAACGGGTCCGAATGAGCAGTTCTTC

v_call: TRBV5-5
d_call: NA
clone_size: NA
j_call: TRBJ2-3
cdr3_aa: CASSSWVDSDTQYF
cdr3_nt: TGTGCCAGCAGCTCGTGGGTAGACTCAGATACGCAGTATTTT

v_call: TRBV24-1
d_call: TRBD1
clone_size: NA
j_call: TRBJ2-7
cdr3_aa: CATSGETGGYEQYF
cdr3_nt: TGTGCCACCAGTGGTGAGACAGGGGGCTACGAGCAGTACTTC

v_call: TRBV12-3/TRBV12-4
d_call: TRBD2
clone_size: NA
j_call: TRBJ2-1
cdr3_aa: CASTAGARDEQFF
cdr3_nt: TGTGCCAGCACAGCGGGAGCCCGGGATGAGCAGTTCTTC

v_call: TRBV19
d_call: NA
clone_size: NA
j_call: TRBJ2-1
cdr3_aa: CASSIVVGVGVNEQFF
cdr3_nt: TGTGCCAGTAGTATAGTGGTGGGGGTTGGTGTCAATGAGCAGTTCTTC

v_call: TRBV6-2/TRBV6-3
d_call: NA
clone_size: NA
j_call: TRBJ2-7
cdr3_aa: CASSYGGEAYEQYF
cdr3_nt: TGTGCCAGCAGTTACGGAGGCGAAGCCTACGAGCAGTACTTC

v_call: TRBV5-6
d_call: NA
clone_size: NA
j_call: TRBJ2-1
cdr3_aa: CALGRGNEQFF
cdr3_nt: TGTGCCCTCGGCAGGGGCAATGAGCAGTTCTTC

v_call: TRBV19
d_call: NA
clone_size: NA
j_call: TRBJ2-5
cdr3_aa: CASSILANQETQYF
cdr3_nt: TGTGCCAGTAGTATACTAGCGAACCAAGAGACCCAGTACTTC

v_call: TRBV13
d_call: TRBD1
clone_size: once
j_call: TRBJ2-7
cdr3_aa: CASSPRDRGPYEQYF
cdr3_nt: TGTGCCAGCAGCCCCCGGGACAGGGGGCCCTACGAGCAGTACTTC

v_call: TRBV24-1
d_call: NA
clone_size: few
j_call: TRBJ2-5
cdr3_aa: CATSGRGRGETQYF
cdr3_nt: TGTGCCACCAGTGGGAGGGGCCGGGGAGAGACCCAGTACTTC

v_call: TRBV29-1
d_call: NA
clone_size: NA
j_call: TRBJ2-5
cdr3_aa: CSVRGRLQETQYF
cdr3_nt: TGCAGCGTTCGGGGGAGGCTCCAAGAGACCCAGTACTTC

v_call: TRBV29-1
d_call: NA
clone_size: NA
j_call: TRBJ2-1
cdr3_aa: CSAFNYLSSYNEQFF
cdr3_nt: TGCAGCGCCTTCAACTACCTAAGCTCCTACAATGAGCAGTTCTTC

v_call: TRBV6-2/TRBV6-3
d_call: NA
clone_size: NA
j_call: TRBJ1-2
cdr3_aa: CASSERTATNYGYTF
cdr3_nt: TGTGCCAGCAGTGAAAGGACAGCTACTAACTATGGCTACACCTTC

v_call: TRBV19
d_call: NA
clone_size: NA
j_call: TRBJ2-1
cdr3_aa: CASSTAPWGNEQFF
cdr3_nt: TGTGCCAGTAGTACCGCTCCCTGGGGCAATGAGCAGTTCTTC

v_call: TRBV5-4
d_call: NA
clone_size: NA
j_call: TRBJ2-7
cdr3_aa: CASSSIDSHPYEQYF
cdr3_nt: TGTGCCAGCAGCTCCATTGACAGTCACCCCTACGAGCAGTACTTC

v_call: TRBV6-5
d_call: TRBD2
clone_size: NA
j_call: TRBJ2-7
cdr3_aa: CASSYASGSTHYEQYF
cdr3_nt: TGTGCCAGCAGTTACGCTAGCGGGAGTACTCACTACGAGCAGTACTTC

v_call: TRBV29-1
d_call: TRBD2
clone_size: NA
j_call: TRBJ2-3
cdr3_aa: CSVGTSGSPKDTQYF
cdr3_nt: TGCAGCGTTGGGACTAGCGGGAGCCCGAAAGATACGCAGTATTTT

v_call: TRBV29-1
d_call: NA
clone_size: few
j_call: TRBJ2-6
cdr3_aa: CSVEFGRSGANVLTF
cdr3_nt: TGCAGCGTTGAATTCGGGCGGTCTGGGGCCAACGTCCTGACTTTC

v_call: TRBV5-6
d_call: TRBD1
clone_size: NA
j_call: TRBJ2-5
cdr3_aa: CASSLDQGAQETQYF
cdr3_nt: TGTGCCAGCAGCTTGGACCAGGGGGCCCAAGAGACCCAGTACTTC

v_call: TRBV19
d_call: NA
clone_size: NA
j_call: TRBJ2-5
cdr3_aa: CASILNPGETQYF
cdr3_nt: TGTGCCAGTATCCTCAACCCAGGGGAGACCCAGTACTTC

v_call: TRBV6-2/TRBV6-3
d_call: NA
clone_size: NA
j_call: TRBJ1-5
cdr3_aa: CASSPGRAYSNQPQHF
cdr3_nt: TGTGCCAGCAGCCCCGGACGAGCTTATAGCAATCAGCCCCAGCATTTT

v_call: TRBV29-1
d_call: NA
clone_size: NA
j_call: TRBJ2-5
cdr3_aa: CSVVVAQETQYF
cdr3_nt: TGCAGCGTTGTGGTGGCCCAAGAGACCCAGTACTTC

v_call: TRBV5-5
d_call: NA
clone_size: NA
j_call: TRBJ1-2
cdr3_aa: CASSLAQALSRGYTF
cdr3_nt: TGTGCCAGCAGCTTGGCACAAGCACTTAGTCGTGGCTACACCTTC